This T cell receptor beta chain emerged from a study of cytomegalovirus exposure and HLA in healthy donors. At the level of the study: Samples from HLA-typed donors yielded 65 million to 85 million unique TCRs in an early data release. Whole-study findings and limits: A missense variant in DCLRE1C was later tied to TCR beta V- and J-gene trimming. Follow-up analysis found HLA locus-dependent TCR association rates, highest for DRB1 and lowest for HLA-C.

The study ran its PCR with 60 Vbeta and 13 Jbeta primers. Authors' methods: An analysis performed later counted roughly 80 million unique TCR beta chains (around 9.9 million of them shared). The protocol was immunoSEQ multiplex PCR, while the TCRdb copy is restricted to in-frame clones and leaves out a portion. From that table come the V and J calls and clone size; the DNA was used to work out D and trimming. The sample has about 41,000 clones. Trimming cost V 1 base and J 5 bases, with 9 bases left between them. Looked up from germline, CDR1 is SGHRS and CDR2 is YFSETQ. This CDR3 contains 13 residues. A note on this clone: Its cognate antigen is unknown.

The rearrangement links TRBV5-1 to TRBJ2-5; no definite D call. The clonotype was recovered from a man under 40 in good health and CMV-seronegative. Sequenced input: PBMCs. The CDR3 DNA reads as TGCGCCAGCAGCTTGCCCCCCCTGGAGACCCAGTACTTC. Its protein product is CASSLPPLETQYF.